The present entry profiles one T cell receptor (beta chain) with its context. CDR3 length equals 14 residues. CDR1 is SEHNR, CDR2 FQNEAQ, per germline (reference sequence). Trimming took off 4 bases at V and 4 bases at J, with 13 bases between the two ends. The sample belongs to a study of control samples from healthy donors and cancer patients. Assay used: immunoSEQ multiplex PCR; TCRdb lists only in-frame clones, some missing. The table includes around 90,000 clones, over 65% detected once. The chain combines TRBV7-9 with TRBJ1-1; tentatively, D is TRBD1 (6 bases). Specimen: blood. The TCR originated in a woman aged 40-49 years in good health. The CDR3 region has the DNA TGTGCCAGCAGCTCGACTACAGGGTTCACTGAAGCTTTCTTT. Protein: CASSSTTGFTEAFF.